This TCR beta chain stems from a study of shared clonotypes between healthy human individuals. Study-level results: Naive CD4 clonotype sharing across several donors was around 5%.

In regard to this clone: Antigen: not known.

Data came from immunoSEQ multiplex PCR; TCRdb stores just in-frame clones and leaves some out. Here the sample spans 950,000 to 1,100,000 clones, more than 75% being singletons. Between the trimmed V and J ends, which lost 0 bases and 3 bases, there was a span of 14 bases. The germline gives CDR1 SGHVS, CDR2 FQNEAQ. This CDR3 has 16 amino acids. The sample was memory CD4+ T cells from PBMCs. The subset denotes: CD45RA-negative fraction. The rearrangement links TRBV7-8 to TRBJ1-2; D not resolved. The source is a man younger than 35 in good health. Some clones in this sample may be carry-over from other donors' samples. The CDR3 sequence: CASSLAARQADYGYTF. CDR3 in DNA: TGTGCCAGCAGCTTAGCAGCTCGGCAGGCCGACTATGGCTACACCTTC. The full variable domain, with the rest looked up from reference TRBV7-8 and TRBJ1-2, is GAGVSQSPRYKVAKRGQDVALRCDPISGHVSLFWYQQALGQGPEFLTYFQNEAQLDKSGLPSDRFFAERPEGSVSTLKIQRTQQEDSAVYLCASSLAARQADYGYTFGSGTRLTVV.